These T cell receptor beta chains were read from a single sample in a study of shared T cell receptors in the human thymus. Profiled with immunoSEQ multiplex PCR; TCRdb holds only in-frame clones, not every one. The sample consists of about 660,000 clones, approximately 90% of them appearing once. These data are also associated with another study on human thymus T cells.

Sample: thymocytes. The receptors were sampled from a boy in the first two years of life with a congenital heart defect. Each CDR3 is given with its conserved first and last residue. A D gene is named only where the DNA matches it firmly. The size field is filled for only some rows; it gives once, few, many or a size class.

cdr3_nt cdr3_aa j_call clone_size v_call d_call
TGTGCCACCAGCAGAGAAGGGACAGTCTTCCAAGAGACCCAGTACTTC CATSREGTVFQETQYF TRBJ2-5 . TRBV15 TRBD1
TGTGCCAGCAGTGAGGGAGGCAGTCGCTACACCTTC CASSEGGSRYTF TRBJ1-2 . TRBV6-1 .
TGTGCCAGCAGTTCTCGGACTAGCGGGAGGGATACGCAGTATTTT CASSSRTSGRDTQYF TRBJ2-3 . TRBV6-5 TRBD2
TGCGCCAGCAGCCCCGGGACAAAGCCTTTTGCAACTAATGAAAAACTGTTTTTT CASSPGTKPFATNEKLFF TRBJ1-4 . TRBV5-1 .
TGTGCCAGCAGTAGGAGGGACAGCTCGAACACCGGGGAGCTGTTTTTT CASSRRDSSNTGELFF TRBJ2-2 . TRBV2 .
TGCGCCAGCAGGGGGGGTCCGGGACAGGGTGCCTACGAGCGGTACTTC CASRGGPGQGAYERYF TRBJ2-7 . TRBV5-1 TRBD1
TGTGCCAGCACCAGGGGGACAGGGGGGAGGGAGACCCAGTACTTC CASTRGTGGRETQYF TRBJ2-5 . TRBV6-8 TRBD1
TGCGCCAGCAGCCTTACAAGTTTTCCCTACAATGAGCAGTTCTTC CASSLTSFPYNEQFF TRBJ2-1 . TRBV4-1 .
TGTGCCTGGGGGGGCGGGGGAATTTCACCCCAGTTCTTC CAWGGGGISPQFF TRBJ2-1 . TRBV30 .
TGCAGCGTCCCGGGGGGGCGGAGAGCGCACTACAATGAGCAGTTCTTC CSVPGGRRAHYNEQFF TRBJ2-1 . TRBV29-1 TRBD2
TGTGCCAGCAGCTTAAAGGCAGGGGGCACGTACGAGCAGTACTTC CASSLKAGGTYEQYF TRBJ2-7 . TRBV7-9 TRBD1
TGTGCCAGCAGCTCTCTCGGCGAGCAGTACTTC CASSSLGEQYF TRBJ2-7 . TRBV6-5 .
TGTGCCAGCAGTCACGCTTTCGGAGACAATCAGCCCCAGCATTTT CASSHAFGDNQPQHF TRBJ1-5 . TRBV4-2 .
TGTGCCTGGAGGGGATCCGGGACTAGCAACTACAATGAGCAGTTCTTC CAWRGSGTSNYNEQFF TRBJ2-1 . TRBV30 TRBD2
TGCGCCAGCAGCTTGACTAGCTCCCAAGAGACCCAGTACTTC CASSLTSSQETQYF TRBJ2-5 . TRBV5-1 .
TGTGCCAGTAGTATAGGGGGAGGGTCTTGGGACGGCTACACCTTC CASSIGGGSWDGYTF TRBJ1-2 . TRBV19 .
TGTGCCAGCAGTAACCCATCCGGGGTTGCCGGGGAGCTGTTTTTT CASSNPSGVAGELFF TRBJ2-2 . TRBV6-5 .
TGTGCCAGCAGCTTAGCTCAGACAGGGGAGAGAAACACCATATATTTT CASSLAQTGERNTIYF TRBJ1-3 . TRBV7-2 TRBD1
TGTGCCAGCAGCTTATTGATTGACAGGGTTAACGAGCAGTACTTC CASSLLIDRVNEQYF TRBJ2-7 few TRBV11-2 TRBD1
TGTGCCAGCAGCTTAGAGTCGCCATCGGGGGGTGACGGTCCCTACGAGCAGTACTTC CASSLESPSGGDGPYEQYF TRBJ2-7 . TRBV11-2 TRBD2
TGTGCCAGCAGCCCTAGCGGTCTGATTTCCTACGAGCAGTACTTC CASSPSGLISYEQYF TRBJ2-7 . TRBV7-7 TRBD2
TGTGCCAGCAGCTTAGTAGGCCCCACTAGCGGCGAAAACACAGATACGCAGTATTTT CASSLVGPTSGENTDTQYF TRBJ2-3 . TRBV7-2 TRBD2
TGTGCCAGCAGTCGCCCCAGGCCTCTCAGGGCCAACGTCCTGACTTTC CASSRPRPLRANVLTF TRBJ2-6 . TRBV2 .
TGTGCCATCAGTGATTGGACTAGCGGGAGCTACGAGCAGTACTTC CAISDWTSGSYEQYF TRBJ2-7 . TRBV10-3 TRBD2
TGCGCCAGCAGCCAAAGGGGGAGCGTCGACGAGCAGTACTTC CASSQRGSVDEQYF TRBJ2-7 . TRBV4-1 .
TGTGCCAGCAGCTTCGTCCTAGCGGGAGGTAGCACAGATACGCAGTATTTT CASSFVLAGGSTDTQYF TRBJ2-3 few TRBV11-3 TRBD2
TGTGCCAGCAGTGACCTGACAGCCTCCCCTCCTTTATCGATGAACACTGAAGCTTTCTTT CASSDLTASPPLSMNTEAFF TRBJ1-1 . TRBV6-1 .
TGCGCCAGCAGCTTCCGGGACAGGGGGTATCACGGCTCCTACGAGCAGTACTTC CASSFRDRGYHGSYEQYF TRBJ2-7 . TRBV10-2 TRBD1
TGTGCCAGCAGCCAAGAGGTGCGAGCAGGGTTAGCGGAAAAGGGCACAGATACGCAGTATTTT CASSQEVRAGLAEKGTDTQYF TRBJ2-3 . TRBV14 .
TGTGCCAGCACCAGGGGGCTGTCCTACAATGAGCAGTTCTTC CASTRGLSYNEQFF TRBJ2-1 . TRBV5-4 TRBD1
TGTGCCACCGGGGACTCGGAAGAGACCCAGTACTTC CATGDSEETQYF TRBJ2-5 . TRBV13 .
TGTGCCAGCAGCCCTCTGGGGACTAGGTCTGGGGAGCAGTACTTC CASSPLGTRSGEQYF TRBJ2-7 . TRBV7-2 TRBD2
TGTGCCAGCAGCCCCGGGACAGGTCGTCGTGGGAGCGGGAGGGCCGGGGAGCAGTACTTC CASSPGTGRRGSGRAGEQYF TRBJ2-7 . TRBV5-4 TRBD2
TGTGCCTGGAGTGTCGGACTAGCGGAAAACAATGAGCAGTTCTTC CAWSVGLAENNEQFF TRBJ2-1 . TRBV30 TRBD2
TGTGCCAGCAGACCGACAGGGGGCTATGGCTACACCTTC CASRPTGGYGYTF TRBJ1-2 few TRBV5-6 TRBD1
TGTGCCAGCAGCTTAGTTGTGGGACAGGGCTACGAGCAGTACTTC CASSLVVGQGYEQYF TRBJ2-7 . TRBV7-8 TRBD1
TGTGCCAGCAGCAGTCGGACAGGGAACTTTGCTGGCTACACCTTC CASSSRTGNFAGYTF TRBJ1-2 . TRBV5-6 TRBD1
TGTGCCAGCAGACAATTCCCGGGACTAGATATGAGCTCCTACAATGAGCAGTTCTTC CASRQFPGLDMSSYNEQFF TRBJ2-1 . TRBV11-2 TRBD2
TGCAGCGTTGAAGATCGGGGGGGGGCCGGAGGCACTGAAGCTTTCTTT CSVEDRGGAGGTEAFF TRBJ1-1 . TRBV29-1 .
TGTGCCAGCAGCTTGGACAGGACCTCTGGAAACACCATATATTTT CASSLDRTSGNTIYF TRBJ1-3 . TRBV5-8 .